A single T cell receptor beta chain is shown here with its context. The antigen this receptor binds is unknown. Within one base of it there is no much larger clone, and no base qualities were kept. Interpreted using the paper, the time point label stands for: baseline before first vaccination. Vaccinee samples came from UK trials COV001 and COV002, including a single-blind randomized controlled phase 2/3 trial of AZD1222 (ChAdOx1 nCoV-19) in healthy adults. For TCRbeta chain sequencing, PBMC samples from trial participants were taken at day 0 and at day 28 after the second dose. The CDR3 regions of human TCRbeta chains were analyzed by immunosequencing. On the authors' methods: TCRs in the repertoires were matched against a reference library of SARS-CoV-2-specific TCRs that had been generated with the MIRA antigen-specificity platform. Breadth was defined as the fraction of unique TCRs that were SARS-CoV-2-associated, and depth was defined as the fraction of total T cells that were SARS-CoV-2-associated. Using the MIRA data, each spike-specific TCR was mapped to the spike region that the TCR reacts to and placed in a CD4 or CD8 class. Log10-transformed breadth and depth values were compared by one-way ANOVA with Sidak's multiple comparisons tests. Drawn from immuneACCESS, this table holds only the in-frame rearrangements with V and J called that TCRdb kept. Clones are partly lost; checked studies trace under half to an unresolved V gene and leave the rest unexplained. The DNA was the basis for D and trimming; V, J and clone size are from that table. Counted in this sample were 150,000 to 200,000 clones; roughly 92% of them appeared once. The ten largest account for about 0.64% of the sample.

The data were obtained in a study of T cell responses to AZD1222 COVID-19 vaccine (dated by TCRdb to the early 2020s). Background for the entire study: Because spike-specific TCR depth and breadth did not differ between the two schedules, AZD1222 recipients who got a second dose at roughly 4 weeks were pooled with those who got a second dose at roughly 12 weeks. A total of 230 to 250 trial participants underwent TCR sequencing, of whom roughly 210 had received two doses of AZD1222 and 26 had received two doses of the MenACWY control vaccine. Enrollment into the trials was organized by age into subgroups of 18-55, 56-69 and 70-plus years, and those subgroups contained about 160, 30 and 59 TCR-sequenced participants, respectively.

The study at large found these results: CD4 TCRs associated with the vaccine covered the entire spike protein, and the dominant responses were in regions 160-218 and 743-854. No day 14 peak-response samples were available, so repertoires were characterized only after the peak T cell response. In the small 56-69-year group, the increase in depth fell short of significance, most likely because of low power. After two AZD1222 doses, spike-specific TCR breadth and depth were significantly higher than at day 0 and than in MenACWY recipients. Nearly half of unique spike-specific TCRs reportedly recognized epitopes outside regions mutated in the B.1.351 and B.1.1.7 variants. Conclusions about previously exposed vaccinees are limited, since just 6 or 7 AZD1222 recipients were seropositive for SARS-CoV-2 at baseline. Participants were mostly white British and included more females than males, and it was suggested by the authors that clonal diversity may have been underestimated.

The sequence was obtained from an adult in good health. Here the sequenced sample was peripheral blood, taken on day 0 of AZD1222 vaccination.

The DNA sequence is TGTGCCAGCAGCTTCTTTCTGAGCGTCAATGAGCAGTTCTTC. Its protein is CASSFFLSVNEQFF. The sequence links TRBV5-5 to TRBJ2-1; no confident D gene assignment can be made. The germline ends are 12 bases apart after V is trimmed by 2 bases and J by 6 bases. From the cysteine through the phenylalanine, the CDR3 covers 14 amino acids. Only CDR3 DNA remains: 42 bases, in frame from the first base. CDR1 SGHKS and CDR2 YYEKEE are derived from the germline V gene (reference sequence).